This T cell receptor (beta chain) was captured in a study of cytomegalovirus exposure and HLA in healthy donors. Study-wide points: With high specificity and sensitivity, the classifier reportedly diagnosed cytomegalovirus status. Listed as cytomegalovirus-associated were over 150 TCR beta chains.

Turning to this clone: Its antigen is not known.

This CDR3 is 17 amino acids long. Germline loops: CDR1 LNHDA, CDR2 SQIVND (reference sequence). J was trimmed by 6 bases and V by 5 bases; bases with no gene match: 16. While the first cohort had some 700 subjects, the donors belonged to the separate validation cohort of over a hundred subjects. Measured with immunoSEQ multiplex PCR; TCRdb has only the in-frame clones, and not every one. The table records 90,000 to 150,000 clones, 70% to 90% of them present only once. This clonotype originated in a young woman in good health and CMV-seronegative. This chain links TRBV19 with TRBJ1-5, with 7 bases identical to TRBD1. The sequenced sample was PBMCs. The CDR3 DNA reads as TGTGCCAGTAGTCCTCGGGGCCGAGGGGGCTCTAGTCAGCCCCAGCATTTT. Protein product: CASSPRGRGGSSQPQHF.